The rows below give T cell receptor beta chains drawn from one sample of a study of blood T cells in healthy people across ages. Each CDR3 protein is one row after TCRdb ran MiXCR on the 5' RACE reads. The sample includes roughly 1.4 million distinct CDR3 sequences, 55% to 75% of them seen just once. Source material: blood. The receptors shown here come from a man aged 18 to 30 in good health. The CDR3 runs from the conserved cysteine through the conserved F or W. A D gene is named only where the DNA matches it firmly. Not all rows give a size; the values are once, few, many and, for expanded clones, a class.

-,-,TRBJ2-7,TRBV7-2,TGTGCCAGCAGCTTGTCCAGCACAAACTCCTACGAGCAGTACTTC,CASSLSSTNSYEQYF
-,-,TRBJ2-7,TRBV10-1,TGCGCCAGCAGCCCCCTAGACTGGATCTACGAGCAGTACTTC,CASSPLDWIYEQYF
TRBD2,few,TRBJ2-1,TRBV12-3/TRBV12-4,TGTGCCAGCAGTTTCTGGGTAGCGGGGGCCTCCGGCGAGCAGTTCTTC,CASSFWVAGASGEQFF
-,-,TRBJ2-3,TRBV9,TGCGCCAGCAGCGCCATCCTAGCTGAGAAGGGAGATACGCAGTATTTT,CASSAILAEKGDTQYF
-,-,TRBJ2-7,TRBV20-1,TGCAGCGTCAACTTAGGCGGGACACCCAAATTCTACGAGCAGTACTTC,CSVNLGGTPKFYEQYF
TRBD2,-,TRBJ2-1,TRBV7-8,TGTGCCAGCAGCTTAGCGCTAGGGAGGGGCGCGGGTGAGCAGTTCTTC,CASSLALGRGAGEQFF
TRBD1,-,TRBJ2-2,TRBV7-2,TGTGCCAGCAGCTCTGTTGACAGGGTAGCAATCGTCGGGGAGCTGTTTTTT,CASSSVDRVAIVGELFF
-,-,TRBJ1-2,TRBV4-2,TGTGCCAGCAGCCATCCTAGGACAGAGCCTGCTAACTATGGCTACACCTTC,CASSHPRTEPANYGYTF
-,few,TRBJ1-1,TRBV7-9,TGTGCCAGCAGCTTAGGTCCCCAGGGGAACACTGAAGCTTTCTTT,CASSLGPQGNTEAFF
-,-,TRBJ2-4,TRBV9,TGTGCCAGCAGTGGAACGGTGGGCATTCAGTACTTC,CASSGTVGIQYF
-,-,TRBJ2-5,TRBV6-2/TRBV6-3,TGTGCCAGCAGATCTAGCGCGCAAGAGACCCAGTACTTC,CASRSSAQETQYF
-,-,TRBJ1-6,TRBV25-1,TGTGCCAGCAGTCCCCCCGGACAGACGTATAATTCACCCCTCCACTTT,CASSPPGQTYNSPLHF
-,-,TRBJ2-7,TRBV29-1,TGCAGCGTTGAAGGGGGGGTCCACGAGCAGTACTTC,CSVEGGVHEQYF
-,-,TRBJ2-7,TRBV19,TGTGCCAGTAGACCCTCGAGTACGAATGAGCAGTACTTC,CASRPSSTNEQYF
TRBD2,-,TRBJ2-7,TRBV4-1,TGCGCCAGCAGCCAATATAGCGGGAGGGGGTCCTACGAGCAGTACTTC,CASSQYSGRGSYEQYF
-,-,TRBJ2-1,TRBV2,TGTGCCAGCCTCTCGGGCAGGGCGAGTGAGCAGTTCTTC,CASLSGRASEQFF
TRBD1,-,TRBJ1-2,TRBV5-1,TGCGCCAGCAGCTTGGTATCCTCGGGACAGAGTACCTATGGCTACACCTTC,CASSLVSSGQSTYGYTF
-,-,TRBJ2-1,TRBV20-1,TGCAGTGCTAGAGATCATCGGACTATATCCTACAATGAGCAGTTCTTC,CSARDHRTISYNEQFF
TRBD2,-,TRBJ2-1,TRBV7-2,TGTGCCAGCAGCTTACCAAGGCTAGCGGGAGCAGGTGAGCAGTTCTTC,CASSLPRLAGAGEQFF
TRBD1,once,TRBJ2-3,TRBV19,TGTGCCAGTAGTATACGACAGGGCATCGGCACAGATACGCAGTATTTT,CASSIRQGIGTDTQYF
TRBD1,few,TRBJ2-7,TRBV6-2/TRBV6-3,TGTGCCAGCAGTTACGGGACAGGGCGAAGATACGAGCAGTACTTC,CASSYGTGRRYEQYF
-,-,TRBJ2-7,TRBV15,TGTGCCACCAGCAGACGGGACACCTACTACGAGCAGTACTTC,CATSRRDTYYEQYF
-,-,TRBJ2-7,TRBV12-3/TRBV12-4,TGTGCCAGCAGTCCCGGGAGCGGGTCCCTCTACGAGCAGTACTTC,CASSPGSGSLYEQYF
TRBD1,-,TRBJ2-7,TRBV15,TGTGCCACCAGCAGGTTGATTGGGGACAGTTCCTACGAGCAGTACTTC,CATSRLIGDSSYEQYF
-,-,TRBJ1-2,TRBV12-3/TRBV12-4,TGTGCCAGCAGTTTATCGGGGCCAGATGGCTACACCTTC,CASSLSGPDGYTF
TRBD1,-,TRBJ2-1,TRBV24-1,TGTGCCACCAGCCCTAGACAGGGAATATACAATGAGCAGTTCTTC,CATSPRQGIYNEQFF
-,-,TRBJ2-3,TRBV11-2,TGTGCCAGCAGCTTCCGGTTAGCTTTAACAGATACGCAGTATTTT,CASSFRLALTDTQYF
-,-,TRBJ2-3,TRBV5-5,TGTGCCAGCAGCTTGATCCCTAGCGGCACAGATACGCAGTATTTT,CASSLIPSGTDTQYF
-,few,TRBJ2-7,TRBV6-6,TGTGCCAGCAGTCGCCACAGACTTCCTGACGAGCAGTACTTC,CASSRHRLPDEQYF
-,few,TRBJ1-5,TRBV4-1,TGCGCCAGCAGCCAAGATGTAGGGACCAATCAGCCCCAGCATTTT,CASSQDVGTNQPQHF
-,-,TRBJ2-3,TRBV4-3,TGCGCCAGCAGCCAAGATTGGCCCAGCACAGATACGCAGTATTTT,CASSQDWPSTDTQYF
-,-,TRBJ2-1,TRBV7-9,TGTGCCAGCAGCCCCCCTTCTTTGGGTGTCAATGAGCAGTTCTTC,CASSPPSLGVNEQFF
-,-,TRBJ1-4,TRBV29-1,TGCAGCGTTGATGTTGGGGACCAAAATGAAAAACTGTTTTTT,CSVDVGDQNEKLFF
-,-,TRBJ1-2,TRBV6-6,TGTGCCAGCAGTTATTCTTACAACTATGGCTACACCTTC,CASSYSYNYGYTF
-,-,TRBJ2-1,TRBV20-1,TGCAGTGCCTTGTTTAGCGGCAGGGACAATGAGCAGTTCTTC,CSALFSGRDNEQFF